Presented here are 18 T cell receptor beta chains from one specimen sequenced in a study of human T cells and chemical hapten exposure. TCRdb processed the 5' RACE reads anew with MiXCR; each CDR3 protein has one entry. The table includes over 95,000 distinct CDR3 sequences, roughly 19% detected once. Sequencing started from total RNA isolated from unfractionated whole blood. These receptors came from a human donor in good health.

The CDR3: CASSFPTIDPTYEQYF. CDR3 nucleotide sequence: TGTGCCAGCAGTTTTCCTACGATCGACCCGACCTACGAGCAGTACTTC. V and J are TRBV28 and TRBJ2-7; D not resolved. Germline-derived CDR1 and CDR2 are MDHEN and SYDVKM. Trimming pared 3 bases from V and 2 bases from J, leaving 17 bases between. The CDR3 loop spans 16 amino acids. Variable domain in full (rest from reference TRBV28 and TRBJ2-7): DVKVTQSSRYLVKRTGEKVFLECVQDMDHENMFWYRQDPGLGLRLIYFSYDVKMKEKGDIPEGYSVSREKKERFSLILESASTNQTSMYLCASSFPTIDPTYEQYFGPGTRLTVT.

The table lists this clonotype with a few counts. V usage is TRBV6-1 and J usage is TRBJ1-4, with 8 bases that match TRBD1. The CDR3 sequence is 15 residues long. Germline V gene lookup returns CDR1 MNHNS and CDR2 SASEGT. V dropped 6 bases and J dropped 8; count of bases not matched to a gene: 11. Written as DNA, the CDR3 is TGTGCCAGCAGAAGAAGGACAGGGAAAGAGGAAAAACTGTTTTTT. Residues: CASRRRTGKEEKLFF.

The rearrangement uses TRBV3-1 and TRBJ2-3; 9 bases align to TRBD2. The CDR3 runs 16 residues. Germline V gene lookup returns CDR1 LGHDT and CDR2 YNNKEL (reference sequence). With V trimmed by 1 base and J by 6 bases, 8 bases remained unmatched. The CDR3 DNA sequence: TGTGCCAGCAGCCAAGTACGAGCGGGAGGCCCGGATACGCAGTATTTT. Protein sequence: CASSQVRAGGPDTQYF.

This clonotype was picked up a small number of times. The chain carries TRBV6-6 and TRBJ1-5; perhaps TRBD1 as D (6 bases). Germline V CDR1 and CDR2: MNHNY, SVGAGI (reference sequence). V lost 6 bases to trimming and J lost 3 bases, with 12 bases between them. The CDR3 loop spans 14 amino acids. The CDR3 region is CASRARQVNQPQHF. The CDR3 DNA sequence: TGTGCCAGCAGAGCTAGACAGGTCAATCAGCCCCAGCATTTT.

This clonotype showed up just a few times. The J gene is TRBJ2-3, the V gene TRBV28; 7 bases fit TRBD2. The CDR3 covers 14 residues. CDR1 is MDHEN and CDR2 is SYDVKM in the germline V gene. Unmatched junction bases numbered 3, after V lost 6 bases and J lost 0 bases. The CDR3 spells CASRVAGSTDTQYF. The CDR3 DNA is TGTGCCAGCAGGGTAGCGGGCAGCACAGATACGCAGTATTTT. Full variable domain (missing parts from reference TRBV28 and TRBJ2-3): DVKVTQSSRYLVKRTGEKVFLECVQDMDHENMFWYRQDPGLGLRLIYFSYDVKMKEKGDIPEGYSVSREKKERFSLILESASTNQTSMYLCASRVAGSTDTQYFGPGTRLTVL.

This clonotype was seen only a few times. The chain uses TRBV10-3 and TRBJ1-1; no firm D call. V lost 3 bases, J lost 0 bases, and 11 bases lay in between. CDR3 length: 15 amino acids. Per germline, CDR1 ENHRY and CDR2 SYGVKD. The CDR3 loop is CAISEQPTMNTEAFF. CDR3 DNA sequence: TGTGCCATCAGTGAACAGCCAACTATGAACACTGAAGCTTTCTTT.

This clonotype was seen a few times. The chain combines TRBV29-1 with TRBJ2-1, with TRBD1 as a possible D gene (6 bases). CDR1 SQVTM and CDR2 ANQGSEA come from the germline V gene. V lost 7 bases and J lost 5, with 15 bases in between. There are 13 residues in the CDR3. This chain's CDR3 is CSAFGGSNNEQFF. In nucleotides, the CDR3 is TGCAGCGCCTTTGGGGGCAGCAACAATGAGCAGTTCTTC.

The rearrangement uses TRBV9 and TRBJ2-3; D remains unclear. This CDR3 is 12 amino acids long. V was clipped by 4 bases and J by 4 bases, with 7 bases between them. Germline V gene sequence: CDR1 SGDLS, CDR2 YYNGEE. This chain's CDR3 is CASSKIPDTQYF. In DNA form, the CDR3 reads TGTGCCAGCAGCAAAATACCAGATACGCAGTATTTT. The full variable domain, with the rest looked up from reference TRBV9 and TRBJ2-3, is DSGVTQTPKHLITATGQRVTLRCSPRSGDLSVYWYQQSLDQGLQFLIQYYNGEERAKGNILERFSAQQFPDLHSELNLSSLELGDSALYFCASSKIPDTQYFGPGTRLTVL.

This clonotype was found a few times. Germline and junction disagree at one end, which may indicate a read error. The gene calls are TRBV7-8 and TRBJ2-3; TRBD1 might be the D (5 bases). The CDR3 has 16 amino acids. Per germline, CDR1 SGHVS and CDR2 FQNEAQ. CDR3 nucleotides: TGTGCCAGCAACTTATTAGGGGTAATTAACCCAGATACGCAGTATTTT. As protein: CASNLLGVINPDTQYF.

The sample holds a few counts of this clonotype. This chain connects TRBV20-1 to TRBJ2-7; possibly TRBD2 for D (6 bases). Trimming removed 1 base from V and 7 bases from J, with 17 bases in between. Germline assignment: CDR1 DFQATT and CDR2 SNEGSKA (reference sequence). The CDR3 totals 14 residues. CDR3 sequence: CSARARAGLGEQYF. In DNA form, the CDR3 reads TGCAGTGCTAGAGCTCGGGCGGGGTTGGGGGAGCAGTACTTC.

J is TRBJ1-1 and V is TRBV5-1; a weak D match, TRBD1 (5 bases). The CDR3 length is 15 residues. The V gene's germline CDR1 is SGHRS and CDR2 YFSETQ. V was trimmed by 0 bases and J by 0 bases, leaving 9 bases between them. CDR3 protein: CASSLGQPMNTEAFF. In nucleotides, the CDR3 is TGCGCCAGCAGCTTGGGACAGCCTATGAACACTGAAGCTTTCTTT.

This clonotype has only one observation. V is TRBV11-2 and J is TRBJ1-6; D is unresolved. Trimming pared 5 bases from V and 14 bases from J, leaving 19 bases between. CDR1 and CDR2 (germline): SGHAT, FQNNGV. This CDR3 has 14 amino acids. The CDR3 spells CASSMNPPPATLHF. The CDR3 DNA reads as TGTGCCAGCAGCATGAATCCGCCCCCCGCCACCCTCCACTTT.

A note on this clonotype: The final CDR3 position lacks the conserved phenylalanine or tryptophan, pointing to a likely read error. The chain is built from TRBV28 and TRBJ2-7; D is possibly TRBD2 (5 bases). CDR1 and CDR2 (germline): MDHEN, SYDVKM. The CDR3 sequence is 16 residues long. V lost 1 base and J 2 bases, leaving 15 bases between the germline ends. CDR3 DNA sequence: TGTGCCAGCAGTTTATTAGAGGGAACGAACCCCTACGAGCAGTACTCC. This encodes CASSLLEGTNPYEQYS.

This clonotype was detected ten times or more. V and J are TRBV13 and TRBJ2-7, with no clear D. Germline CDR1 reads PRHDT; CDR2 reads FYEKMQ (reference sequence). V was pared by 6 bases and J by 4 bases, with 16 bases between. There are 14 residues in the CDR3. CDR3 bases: TGTGCCAGCAGTTCCAGACTTACCCAATACGAGCAGTACTTC. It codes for CASSSRLTQYEQYF.

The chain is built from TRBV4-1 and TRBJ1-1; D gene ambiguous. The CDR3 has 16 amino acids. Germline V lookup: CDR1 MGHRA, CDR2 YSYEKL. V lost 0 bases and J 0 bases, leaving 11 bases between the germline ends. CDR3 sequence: CASSQDGVGMNTEAFF. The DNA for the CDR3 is TGCGCCAGCAGCCAAGATGGGGTAGGCATGAACACTGAAGCTTTCTTT.

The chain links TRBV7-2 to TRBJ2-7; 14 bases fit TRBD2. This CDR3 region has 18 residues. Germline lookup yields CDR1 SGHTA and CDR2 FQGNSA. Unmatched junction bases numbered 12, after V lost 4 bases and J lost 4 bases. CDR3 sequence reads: CASSWDPGLAGGGYEQYF. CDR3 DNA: TGTGCCAGCAGCTGGGATCCTGGACTAGCGGGAGGAGGGTACGAGCAGTACTTC.

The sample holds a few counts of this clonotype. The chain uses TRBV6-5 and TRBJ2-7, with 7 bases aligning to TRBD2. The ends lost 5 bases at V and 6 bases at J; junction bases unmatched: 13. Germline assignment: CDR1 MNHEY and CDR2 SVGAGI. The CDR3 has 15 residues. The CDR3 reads CASSISTSPRAEQYF. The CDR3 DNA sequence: TGTGCCAGCAGTATCTCGACTAGCCCGAGGGCCGAGCAGTACTTC.

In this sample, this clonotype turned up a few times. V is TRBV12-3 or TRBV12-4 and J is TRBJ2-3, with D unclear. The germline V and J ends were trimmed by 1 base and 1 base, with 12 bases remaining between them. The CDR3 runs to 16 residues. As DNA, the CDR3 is TGTGCCAGCAGTTTAGAAGGCCCAGGAGGCACAGATACGCAGTATTTT. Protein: CASSLEGPGGTDTQYF.